The rows below give T cell receptor beta chains drawn from one sample of a study of T cell changes during pregnancy in multiple sclerosis. Data came from immunoSEQ multiplex PCR; TCRdb stores just in-frame clones and leaves some out. The sample lists about 47,000 clones, more than 80% occurring once. The input for sequencing was CD8+ T cells from peripheral blood mononuclear cells, taken in the second trimester of pregnancy. The receptors here all came from a female donor with multiple sclerosis, enrolled in a pregnancy study. Each CDR3 is given with its conserved first and last residue. Fields, in order: V gene, CDR3 protein.

TRBV30 | CACSIVAGQGYGYTF
TRBV6-1 | CASDLQAAEAFF
TRBV2 | CASRPGTYEQYF
TRBV6-5 | CASSGQGFETQYF
TRBV19 | CASSSSGGYEQYF
TRBV5-6 | CASSFAGPLEAFF
TRBV30 | CAWRDRGYEKLFF
TRBV18 | CASSQGFSEAFF
TRBV7-9 | CASVDPGQREQYF
TRBV27 | CASRVTGGLPNTEAFF
TRBV6-5 | CASSYNGEANEQFF
TRBV15 | CATSPWGVTDTQYF
TRBV7-6 | CASSSFPGTNEKLFF
TRBV10-3 | CAISDWGGDTEAFF
TRBV29-1 | CSAYIYGGTEAFF
TRBV9 | CASSVDGGTNTEAFF
TRBV23-1 | CATLVIETGITYEQYF
TRBV27 | CASFGLAGEPTGELFF
TRBV6-5 | CASSYGTGLGSPLHF
TRBV7-2 | CASSLAGGPSYEQYF
TRBV5-6 | CASSPLGTSGSSEQYF
TRBV5-4 | CASSLDSSVELFF
TRBV7-6 | CASSPDRGHSYEQYF
TRBV2 | CASSPGLGNTIYF
TRBV19 | CASSIYQGQPQHF
TRBV27 | CASRGRGRGSEKLFF
TRBV7-8 | CASSPVQGASYEQYF
TRBV5-5 | CASSLEGAANEKLFF